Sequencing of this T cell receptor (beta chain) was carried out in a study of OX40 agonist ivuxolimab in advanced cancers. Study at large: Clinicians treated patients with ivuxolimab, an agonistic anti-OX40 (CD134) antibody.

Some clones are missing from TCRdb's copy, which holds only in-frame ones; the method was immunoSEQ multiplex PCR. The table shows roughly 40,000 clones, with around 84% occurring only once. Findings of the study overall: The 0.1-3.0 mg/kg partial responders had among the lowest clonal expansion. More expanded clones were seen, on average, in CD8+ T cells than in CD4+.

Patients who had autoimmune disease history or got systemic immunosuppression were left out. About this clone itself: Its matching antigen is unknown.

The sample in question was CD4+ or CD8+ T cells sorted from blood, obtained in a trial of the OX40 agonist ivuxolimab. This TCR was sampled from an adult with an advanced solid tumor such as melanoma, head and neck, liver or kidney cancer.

CDR3 nucleotide sequence: TGTGCCAGCAGTGGGCTGAACACTGAAGCTTTCTTT. Protein sequence: CASSGLNTEAFF. The chain links TRBV2 to TRBJ1-1; no reliable D call. Germline V gene lookup returns CDR1 SNHLY and CDR2 FYNNEI. The V and J ends lost 4 bases and 0 bases respectively, with 3 bases between them. The CDR3 loop spans 12 amino acids.